The rows below give T cell receptor beta chains drawn from one sample of a study of T cells after yellow fever vaccination. Via MiXCR, TCRdb re-called the 5' RACE reads, giving one row per CDR3 protein. Of about 240,000 distinct CDR3 sequences in the sample, 6.9% are singletons; the top ten hold about 0.9%. Sample: CD4+ T cells sorted from PBMCs, taken 15 days after the yellow fever booster vaccination. The source of these receptors is a man aged 25-45 years who received the YFV17D yellow fever vaccine. Both conserved end residues are part of each CDR3. The order of the fields is J gene, clone size, D gene, V gene, CDR3 protein, CDR3 DNA. A D gene is named only where the DNA matches it firmly. Expanded clones get a size class; other rows say once, few or many, or leave the size out.

TRBJ1-3	.	.	TRBV14	CASSQREASSGNTIYF	TGTGCCAGCAGCCAGAGGGAAGCGAGCTCTGGAAACACCATATATTTT
TRBJ2-7	few	.	TRBV5-6	CASSETAPGYRQYF	TGTGCCAGCAGCGAAACGGCCCCGGGCTACAGGCAGTACTTC
TRBJ2-3	.	.	TRBV28	CASSFQRTDTQYF	TGTGCCAGCAGTTTCCAACGCACAGATACGCAGTATTTT
TRBJ2-4	many	.	TRBV20-1	CSASLQSIQYF	TGCAGTGCTAGCTTGCAGTCGATTCAGTACTTC
TRBJ2-1	many	TRBD2	TRBV7-2	CASKREKGHNEQFF	TGTGCCAGTAAGCGGGAGAAGGGACACAATGAGCAGTTCTTC
TRBJ2-1	many	.	TRBV18	CASSPPSGPYNEQFF	TGTGCCAGCTCACCACCCAGCGGCCCCTACAATGAGCAGTTCTTC
TRBJ2-7	few	TRBD2	TRBV27	CASSYLLAERSREQYF	TGTGCCAGCAGCTACCTCCTAGCGGAACGCTCTAGGGAGCAGTACTTC
TRBJ2-7	.	TRBD2	TRBV11-2	CASSYSGTRDYEQYF	TGTGCCAGCAGCTATTCCGGGACTAGGGACTACGAGCAGTACTTC
TRBJ2-2	many	.	TRBV10-3	CATGQTTGELFF	TGTGCCACAGGACAGACTACCGGGGAGCTGTTTTTT
TRBJ2-5	.	TRBD1	TRBV7-8	CASSFPQGAQYF	TGTGCCAGCAGCTTTCCCCAGGGGGCCCAGTACTTC
TRBJ1-6	.	.	TRBV5-6	CASSLQGRFDSPLHF	TGTGCCAGCAGCTTGCAGGGTCGGTTCGATTCACCCCTCCACTTT
TRBJ1-1	many	.	TRBV5-5	CASSTVEDTEAFF	TGTGCCAGCAGCACGGTAGAGGACACTGAAGCTTTCTTT
TRBJ2-5	few	TRBD2	TRBV11-2	CASSLVMLAGFPQVTQYF	TGTGCCAGCAGCTTAGTCATGCTAGCGGGGTTCCCCCAGGTGACCCAGTACTTC
TRBJ2-1	many	.	TRBV28	CAARGNEQFF	TGTGCCGCCCGAGGGAATGAGCAGTTCTTC
TRBJ2-1	few	.	TRBV7-9	CASNRGHYNEQFF	TGTGCCAGCAACCGGGGACACTACAATGAGCAGTTCTTC
TRBJ2-7	once	TRBD2	TRBV20-1	CSVFPTSGVSYEQYF	TGCAGTGTGTTCCCAACTAGCGGGGTCTCCTACGAGCAGTACTTC
TRBJ1-5	.	TRBD1	TRBV20-1	CSARGWDRGVNQPQHF	TGCAGTGCTAGGGGCTGGGACAGGGGGGTCAATCAGCCCCAGCATTTT
TRBJ1-5	.	.	TRBV6-1	CASRIGRNQPQHF	TGTGCCAGCAGAATTGGTCGAAATCAGCCCCAGCATTTT
TRBJ2-7	.	.	TRBV5-6	CASSMSGPGSRQYF	TGTGCCAGCAGCATGTCGGGACCCGGCTCGCGGCAGTACTTC
TRBJ1-2	few	.	TRBV7-2	CASSSGVEGGGYTF	TGTGCCAGCAGCTCCGGAGTGGAGGGTGGTGGCTACACCTTC
TRBJ2-6	many	.	TRBV25-1	CASSATPDSGANVLTF	TGTGCCAGCAGCGCCACTCCCGATTCTGGGGCCAACGTCCTGACTTTC
TRBJ2-2	few	TRBD1	TRBV7-2	CASSVRQGATGELFF	TGTGCCAGCAGCGTCCGACAGGGGGCGACCGGGGAGCTGTTTTTT
TRBJ2-3	.	TRBD1	TRBV7-9	CASSLGQGIDTQYF	TGTGCCAGCAGCCTCGGACAGGGAATAGATACGCAGTATTTT
TRBJ2-3	few	.	TRBV7-2	CASSPVGGLDTQYF	TGTGCCAGCAGCCCGGTCGGGGGCCTCGATACGCAGTATTTT
TRBJ2-1	few	TRBD2	TRBV5-1	CASGQTSGSNEQFF	TGCGCCAGCGGGCAGACTAGCGGGAGCAATGAGCAGTTCTTC
TRBJ1-3	few	.	TRBV6-6	CASHTSGNTIYF	TGTGCCAGTCACACCTCTGGAAACACCATATATTTT
TRBJ2-3	few	.	TRBV6-1	CASSTPKGTDTQYF	TGTGCCAGCAGTACCCCCAAAGGCACAGATACGCAGTATTTT
TRBJ2-5	few	.	TRBV20-1	CSASKQQAQETQYF	TGCAGTGCTAGTAAACAGCAGGCCCAAGAGACCCAGTACTTC
TRBJ1-6	.	.	TRBV27	CASSWQGRDSPLHF	TGTGCCAGCAGTTGGCAGGGGCGCGATTCACCCCTCCACTTT
TRBJ1-5	few	.	TRBV7-8	CASSFLDSNQPQHF	TGTGCCAGCAGCTTCCTTGACAGCAATCAGCCCCAGCATTTT
TRBJ2-1	.	.	TRBV29-1	CSVASISNEQFF	TGCAGCGTTGCCTCAATCTCCAATGAGCAGTTCTTC
TRBJ2-7	many	TRBD2	TRBV20-1	CSPFAGGSYEQYF	TGCAGTCCCTTTGCGGGAGGATCCTACGAGCAGTACTTC
TRBJ1-2	few	.	TRBV12-3/TRBV12-4	CASSLGGDYGYTF	TGTGCCAGCAGTTTAGGAGGGGACTATGGCTACACCTTC
TRBJ2-7	.	TRBD2	TRBV19	CASSRLAGVNEQYF	TGTGCCAGTAGTAGACTAGCGGGAGTGAACGAGCAGTACTTC
TRBJ2-3	.	.	TRBV15	CATSRDEIGTQYF	TGTGCCACCAGCAGAGATGAAATAGGGACGCAGTATTTT
TRBJ2-1	few	TRBD2	TRBV5-1	CASSSDPGTSAHF	TGCGCCAGCAGCTCGGACCCCGGGACTAGCGCCCATTTC
TRBJ2-7	.	.	TRBV7-2	CASSLAGDSLYEQYF	TGTGCCAGCAGCTTAGCCGGGGACTCACTCTACGAGCAGTACTTC
TRBJ2-2	.	.	TRBV7-2	CASSAQGGELFF	TGTGCCAGCAGCGCTCAGGGCGGGGAGCTGTTTTTT
TRBJ2-1	many	.	TRBV6-5	CASSYSGMWFF	TGTGCCAGCAGTTACTCTGGGATGTGGTTCTTC
TRBJ2-4	many	.	TRBV7-9	CASSYGDKAKNIQYF	TGTGCCAGCAGCTATGGGGACAAAGCCAAAAACATTCAGTACTTC
TRBJ2-7	.	.	TRBV20-1	CSATGNDEQYF	TGCAGTGCTACCGGGAACGACGAGCAGTACTTC
TRBJ2-7	.	TRBD2	TRBV20-1	CSARDPLAGKGEQYF	TGCAGTGCTAGAGATCCCCTAGCGGGTAAGGGCGAGCAGTACTTC
TRBJ2-1	many	TRBD2	TRBV7-9	CASSPAGLAGYEQFF	TGTGCCAGCAGCCCCGCGGGACTAGCGGGATATGAGCAGTTCTTC
TRBJ2-1	many	TRBD2	TRBV29-1	CSADSGRTNEQFF	TGCAGCGCCGATAGCGGGAGGACCAATGAGCAGTTCTTC
TRBJ2-5	.	TRBD2	TRBV29-1	CSVVLAGSETQYF	TGCAGCGTTGTTCTAGCGGGCAGTGAGACCCAGTACTTC
TRBJ2-1	many	.	TRBV20-1	CSAGKRGEQFF	TGCAGTGCTGGGAAACGTGGTGAGCAGTTCTTC
TRBJ2-7	many	TRBD1	TRBV10-3	CAIRNGQGAYEQYF	TGTGCCATCAGGAATGGACAGGGGGCCTACGAGCAGTACTTC
TRBJ2-1	.	TRBD2	TRBV5-6	CASSFAHSGSRYNEQFF	TGTGCCAGCAGCTTCGCACATAGCGGGAGCCGCTACAATGAGCAGTTCTTC
TRBJ1-2	few	.	TRBV20-1	CSARDDRYGYTF	TGCAGTGCTAGAGATGACCGCTATGGCTACACCTTC
TRBJ2-3	.	.	TRBV6-2/TRBV6-3	CASSYELTSVIADTQYF	TGTGCCAGCAGTTACGAGCTGACTAGTGTAATTGCAGATACGCAGTATTTT